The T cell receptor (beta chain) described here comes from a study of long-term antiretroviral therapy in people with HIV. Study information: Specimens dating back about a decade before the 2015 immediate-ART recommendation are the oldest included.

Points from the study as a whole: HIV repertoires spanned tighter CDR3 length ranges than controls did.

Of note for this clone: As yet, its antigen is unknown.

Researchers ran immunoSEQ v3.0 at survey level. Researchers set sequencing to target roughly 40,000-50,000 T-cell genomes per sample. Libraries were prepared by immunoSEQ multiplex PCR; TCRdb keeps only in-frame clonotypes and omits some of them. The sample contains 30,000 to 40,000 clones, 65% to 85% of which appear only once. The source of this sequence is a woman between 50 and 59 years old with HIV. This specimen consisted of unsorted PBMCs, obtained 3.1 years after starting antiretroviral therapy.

The CDR3 nucleotides are TGTGCCAGCAGAATGGTCGGACGGAACACTGAAGCTTTCTTT. This translates into CASRMVGRNTEAFF. The rearrangement links TRBV9 to TRBJ1-1, with no clear D. This CDR3 is built from 14 residues. Trimming shortened V by 5 bases and J by 1 base, and 12 bases separated the two germline ends. Germline CDR1 is SGDLS and CDR2 is YYNGEE.